This T cell receptor (beta chain) was sequenced for a study of shared clonotypes between healthy human individuals. Study background: The study used three CD4 naive, three CD4 memory, two CD8 naive and one CD8 memory plate per donor. The study's findings and limits: Lower generation probabilities were found for non-shared clonotypes than for those shared by all four donors.

Points on this clone: Its antigen is not known.

Assay used: immunoSEQ multiplex PCR; TCRdb lists only in-frame clones, some missing. There are 550,000 to 850,000 clones in the sample; about two thirds occur only once, and roughly 1.8% lies in the top ten. This CDR3 is built from 13 residues. V was clipped by 9 bases and J by 5 bases, with 14 bases between them. In germline, CDR1 is SNHLY, CDR2 FYNNEI. The sequencing sample was made of memory CD4+ T cells sorted from blood. Specified subset: CD45RA-negative fraction. The chain couples TRBV2 to TRBJ2-1, with D possibly being TRBD1 (6 bases). The TCR was taken from a woman in her twenties or thirties in good health. CDR3 loop: CASEGTSDNEQFF. The DNA of the CDR3 is TGTGCCAGTGAGGGGACATCCGACAATGAGCAGTTCTTC.